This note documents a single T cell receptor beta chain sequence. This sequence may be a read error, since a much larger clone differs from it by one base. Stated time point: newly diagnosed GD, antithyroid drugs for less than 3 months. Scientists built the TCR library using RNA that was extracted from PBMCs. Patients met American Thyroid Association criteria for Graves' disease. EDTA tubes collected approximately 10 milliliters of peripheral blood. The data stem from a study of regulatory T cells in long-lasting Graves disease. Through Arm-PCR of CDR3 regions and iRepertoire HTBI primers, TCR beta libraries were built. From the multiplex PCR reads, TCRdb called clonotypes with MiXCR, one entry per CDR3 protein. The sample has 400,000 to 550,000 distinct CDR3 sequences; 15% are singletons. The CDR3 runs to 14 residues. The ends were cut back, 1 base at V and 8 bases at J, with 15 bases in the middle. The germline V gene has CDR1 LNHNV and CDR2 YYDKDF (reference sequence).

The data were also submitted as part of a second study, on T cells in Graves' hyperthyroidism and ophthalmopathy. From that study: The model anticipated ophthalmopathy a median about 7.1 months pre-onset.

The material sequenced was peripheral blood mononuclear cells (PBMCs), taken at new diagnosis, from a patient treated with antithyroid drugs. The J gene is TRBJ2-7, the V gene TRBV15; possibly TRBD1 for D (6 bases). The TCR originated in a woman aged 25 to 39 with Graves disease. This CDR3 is CATSRGSGVRKQYF. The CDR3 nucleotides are TGTGCCACCAGCAGAGGGTCAGGGGTGCGCAAGCAGTACTTC.